The clone carrying this T cell receptor beta chain was seen more than once but under ten times. Naive CD8 cells comprised CD45RO-negative, CCR7-positively selected cells, excluding terminally differentiated effector memory CD45RA+ cells. This sample is part of a study of shared clonotypes between healthy human individuals. Profiled with immunoSEQ multiplex PCR; TCRdb holds only in-frame clones, not every one. The sample consists of approximately 2,200,000 clones, about 93% of them appearing once. Germline lookup yields CDR1 SQVTM and CDR2 ANQGSEA. The CDR3 has 16 residues. Trimming cost V 7 bases and J 1 base; bases outside gene matches: 4.

The chain carries TRBV29-1 and TRBJ2-1; TRBD2 aligns across 16 bases. The sequenced material came from naive CD8+ T cells from PBMCs. This TCR was sampled from a young man in good health. Some clones in this sample may be carry-over from other donors' samples. The DNA of the CDR3 is TGCAGCGCAAAGGGACTAGCGGGAGGGTCCTACAATGAGCAGTTCTTC. Translation: CSAKGLAGGSYNEQFF.